The rows below give T cell receptor beta chains drawn from one sample of a study of T-cell reconstitution after alpha-beta-depleted transplantation in children. TCRdb recomputed calls from the PCR reads with MiXCR, one row per CDR3 protein. The sample has some 460,000 distinct CDR3 sequences, 15% to 20% seen once; the top ten hold about 32%. The sequences come from PBMCs, mostly from graft donor cells, collected 360 days after TCRalphabeta/CD19-depleted stem cell transplant. These receptors were obtained from a boy less than two years old who had a stem cell transplant for Wiskott-Aldrich syndrome, so the T cells may come from the graft donor. CDR3s include the opening cysteine and the closing phenylalanine or tryptophan. Each record gives: J gene, D gene, V gene, clone size, CDR3 DNA, CDR3 protein. The D gene is left open where the match is weak. Where a row states a size, it is once, few, many or the class of an expanded clone; other rows omit it.

j_gene: TRBJ1-6; d_gene: .; v_gene: TRBV10-3; abundance: .; CDR3nt: TGTGCCACCTTGACAGGCTACTATAATTCACCCCTCCACTTT; CDR3aa: CATLTGYYNSPLHF
j_gene: TRBJ2-2; d_gene: TRBD2; v_gene: TRBV10-3; abundance: few; CDR3nt: TGTGCACTCCCGGGACTAGCGGGGGCTAACACCGGGGAGCTGTTTTTT; CDR3aa: CALPGLAGANTGELFF
j_gene: TRBJ2-2; d_gene: TRBD1; v_gene: TRBV10-3; abundance: .; CDR3nt: TGTGCCACACATGAAAGGTTGACAGGGGGCAACACCGGGGAGCTGTTTTTT; CDR3aa: CATHERLTGGNTGELFF
j_gene: TRBJ1-6; d_gene: TRBD1; v_gene: TRBV5-1; abundance: .; CDR3nt: TGCGCCAGCAGGAGGGGGCAGGATGGTTCACCCCTCCACTTT; CDR3aa: CASRRGQDGSPLHF
j_gene: TRBJ2-7; d_gene: .; v_gene: TRBV3-1; abundance: .; CDR3nt: TGTGCCAGCAGCCTAGAACTGGGCCGCTCCTACGAGCAGTACTTC; CDR3aa: CASSLELGRSYEQYF
j_gene: TRBJ2-5; d_gene: .; v_gene: TRBV6-5; abundance: .; CDR3nt: TGTGCCAGCCGCCTAAACCAAGAGACCCAGTACTTC; CDR3aa: CASRLNQETQYF
j_gene: TRBJ2-5; d_gene: TRBD1; v_gene: TRBV29-1; abundance: .; CDR3nt: TGCAGCGTTGGGGGACAGCTACGGCAAGAGACCCAGTACTTC; CDR3aa: CSVGGQLRQETQYF
j_gene: TRBJ2-5; d_gene: .; v_gene: TRBV18; abundance: .; CDR3nt: TGTGCCAGCTCACCTACGGGACCCTGGGAGACCCAGTACTTC; CDR3aa: CASSPTGPWETQYF
j_gene: TRBJ2-7; d_gene: .; v_gene: TRBV6-5; abundance: few; CDR3nt: TGTGCCAGCAGCCCTGGGACGGTAGAGCAGTACTTC; CDR3aa: CASSPGTVEQYF
j_gene: TRBJ2-1; d_gene: TRBD2; v_gene: TRBV12-3/TRBV12-4; abundance: few; CDR3nt: TGTGCCAGCAGTTTAATGGAACTAGCGGGAGTTACGGATGAGCAGTTCTTC; CDR3aa: CASSLMELAGVTDEQFF
j_gene: TRBJ2-3; d_gene: .; v_gene: TRBV30; abundance: .; CDR3nt: TGTGCCTGGGTGAGGGATCTAGTGCAAGATACGCAGTATTTT; CDR3aa: CAWVRDLVQDTQYF
j_gene: TRBJ2-1; d_gene: .; v_gene: TRBV4-1; abundance: few; CDR3nt: TGCGCCAGCAGCCAAGAAATAGACATAAGCTCCTACAATGAGCAGTTCTTC; CDR3aa: CASSQEIDISSYNEQFF
j_gene: TRBJ2-3; d_gene: .; v_gene: TRBV5-1; abundance: .; CDR3nt: TGCGCCAGCAGCTCGCGGGGCCCTGGCACAGATACGCAGTATTTT; CDR3aa: CASSSRGPGTDTQYF
j_gene: TRBJ2-3; d_gene: .; v_gene: TRBV6-5; abundance: once; CDR3nt: TGTGCCAGCAGTTACAACGGGGGCTTAGCGGATACGCAGTATTTT; CDR3aa: CASSYNGGLADTQYF
j_gene: TRBJ2-5; d_gene: .; v_gene: TRBV12-3/TRBV12-4; abundance: many; CDR3nt: TGTGCCAGCTCCCGACAAGAACAAGAGACCCAGTACTTC; CDR3aa: CASSRQEQETQYF
j_gene: TRBJ2-1; d_gene: .; v_gene: TRBV5-1; abundance: .; CDR3nt: TGCGCCAGCAGCTTTCAGGGGGGTGATGAGCAGTTCTTC; CDR3aa: CASSFQGGDEQFF
j_gene: TRBJ2-1; d_gene: TRBD2; v_gene: TRBV4-1; abundance: .; CDR3nt: TGCGCCAGCAGCCAACTGACTAGCGGGGGGGCCTGGGGGTCCTACAATGAGCAGTTCTTC; CDR3aa: CASSQLTSGGAWGSYNEQFF
j_gene: TRBJ1-2; d_gene: .; v_gene: TRBV7-9; abundance: many; CDR3nt: TGTGCCAGCAGCTTAGGCCCTGAGGCCTATGGCTACACCTTC; CDR3aa: CASSLGPEAYGYTF
j_gene: TRBJ2-1; d_gene: .; v_gene: TRBV20-1; abundance: few; CDR3nt: TGCAGTGCTAGCGCAGGGACCTCATACAATGAGCAGTTCTTC; CDR3aa: CSASAGTSYNEQFF
j_gene: TRBJ2-2; d_gene: .; v_gene: TRBV7-9; abundance: few; CDR3nt: TGTGCCAGCAGCTTAGGTACAGGGAGGTCCGGGGAGCTGTTTTTT; CDR3aa: CASSLGTGRSGELFF
j_gene: TRBJ1-1; d_gene: .; v_gene: TRBV12-3/TRBV12-4; abundance: few; CDR3nt: TGTGCCAGCAGTCGGGACATCGGGGGGGGTGAAGCTTTCTTT; CDR3aa: CASSRDIGGGEAFF
j_gene: TRBJ2-2; d_gene: TRBD1; v_gene: TRBV5-1; abundance: few; CDR3nt: TGCGCCAGCAGCTCCGGACAGGGAGGAGCCGGGGAGCTGTTTTTT; CDR3aa: CASSSGQGGAGELFF
j_gene: TRBJ1-4; d_gene: .; v_gene: TRBV7-8; abundance: .; CDR3nt: TGTGCCAGCAGCTTAGAGGCCCCTATCAGGAATGAAAAACTGTTTTTT; CDR3aa: CASSLEAPIRNEKLFF
j_gene: TRBJ2-7; d_gene: TRBD1; v_gene: TRBV18; abundance: .; CDR3nt: TGTGCCAGCTCCCCCGGGACAGGGAATAGCCTGTCCTTC; CDR3aa: CASSPGTGNSLSF